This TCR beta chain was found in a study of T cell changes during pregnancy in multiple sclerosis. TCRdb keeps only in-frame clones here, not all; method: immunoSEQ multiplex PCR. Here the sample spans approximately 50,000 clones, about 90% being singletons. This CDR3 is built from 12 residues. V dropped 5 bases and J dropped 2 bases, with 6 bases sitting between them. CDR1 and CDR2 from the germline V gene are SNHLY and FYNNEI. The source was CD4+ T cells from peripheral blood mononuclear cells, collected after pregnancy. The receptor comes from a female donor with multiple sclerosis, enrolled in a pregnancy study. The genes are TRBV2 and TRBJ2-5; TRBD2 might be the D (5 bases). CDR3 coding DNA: TGTGCCAGCAGTCGGGGTCAAGAGACCCAGTACTTC. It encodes CASSRGQETQYF.